The 29 T cell receptor beta chains below come from one sample, sequenced in a study of cytomegalovirus exposure and HLA in healthy donors. PCR employed 60 Vbeta and 13 Jbeta primers. Assay used: immunoSEQ multiplex PCR; TCRdb lists only in-frame clones, some missing. The sample lists approximately 170,000 clones, around four fifths occurring once. Specimen: PBMCs. The receptors shown here come from a boy aged 2-15 years in good health and CMV-seronegative.

This chain uses TRBV7-2 with TRBJ1-2, with no clear D. Looked up from germline, CDR1 is SGHTA and CDR2 is FQGNSA. The CDR3 length is 12 residues. Between the trimmed V and J ends, which lost 2 bases and 6 bases, there was a span of 7 bases. CDR3 nucleotide sequence: TGTGCCAGCAGCTTACGAGGTGATGGCTACACCTTC. Translated: CASSLRGDGYTF.

This clone occurred a few times. The CDR3 DNA is TGTGCCAGCAGCTTAGGGTCTTGGGGAACAGGGTCTTTATCCGGGGAGCTGTTTTTT. Residues: CASSLGSWGTGSLSGELFF. V usage is TRBV7-6 and J usage is TRBJ2-2, with a possible D match to TRBD1 (6 bases). Trimming cost V 1 base and J 6 bases, with 24 bases left between them. The CDR3 contains 19 residues. Germline values: CDR1 SGHVS, CDR2 FNYEAQ. Complete variable domain (other parts from reference TRBV7-6 and TRBJ2-2): GAGVSQSPRYKVTKRGQDVALRCDPISGHVSLYWYRQALGQGPEFLTYFNYEAQQDKSGLPNDRFSAERPEGSISTLTIQRTEQRDSAMYRCASSLGSWGTGSLSGELFFGEGSRLTVL.

The chain joins TRBV7-2 to TRBJ2-1; 9 nucleotides line up with TRBD2. This CDR3 contains 14 residues. The germline CDR1 and CDR2 sequences are SGHTA and FQGNSA. V lost 5 bases to trimming and J lost 8 bases; unmatched junction nucleotides: 7. The CDR3 reads CASSPGLAWDEQFF. CDR3 nucleotides: TGTGCCAGCAGCCCGGGACTAGCTTGGGATGAGCAGTTCTTC.

This clone was observed once. The chain carries TRBV5-1 and TRBJ2-7, with 7 nucleotides matching TRBD1. The V and J ends lost 3 bases and 3 bases, in that order; junction bases with no gene match: 9. The CDR3 totals 15 residues. CDR1 and CDR2 (germline): SGHRS, YFSETQ. Written as DNA, the CDR3 is TGCGCCAGCAGCTCCTCGGACAGGCCTGACTACGAGCAGTACGTC. Amino acids: CASSSSDRPDYEQYV.

This chain connects TRBV5-1 to TRBJ2-7; 8 nucleotides agree with TRBD1. CDR3 size: 19 residues. V lost 4 bases, J lost 3 bases, and 21 bases stayed unmatched. Germline CDR1 is SGHRS and CDR2 is YFSETQ. CDR3 residues: CASSMGLTGPGQAIYEQYF. CDR3 sequence (DNA): TGCGCCAGCAGCATGGGACTGACTGGCCCGGGACAGGCAATCTACGAGCAGTACTTC.

This chain joins TRBV4-3 and TRBJ1-2, with 8 positions matching TRBD1. The CDR3 runs 13 residues. The V segment lost 0 bases and the J segment 8 bases; nucleotides outside the gene matches: 2. Germline-derived CDR1 and CDR2 are LGHNA and YSLEER. CDR3 loop: CASSQDDRGGYTF. The CDR3 bases are TGCGCCAGCAGCCAAGACGACAGGGGAGGCTACACCTTC.

V is TRBV30 and J is TRBJ1-3, with a weak D call TRBD1 (6 bases). Trimming pared 4 bases from V and 0 bases from J, leaving 13 bases between. This CDR3 region has 15 residues. Per germline, CDR1 GTSNPN and CDR2 SVGIG (reference sequence). CDR3 loop: CAWNHRESSGNTIYF. The CDR3 bases are TGTGCCTGGAACCACAGGGAGTCCTCTGGAAACACCATATATTTT.

This clone was observed once. The chain recombines TRBV18 with TRBJ1-1, with D possibly TRBD1 on 6 matching bases. Trimming shortened V by 1 base and J by 7 bases, and 16 bases separated the two germline ends. The germline V gene encodes CDR1 KGHSH and CDR2 LQKENI. CDR3 length: 15 amino acids. The CDR3 DNA reads as TGTGCCAGCTCACCACTACTATCAGGGGAAAGTGAAGCTTTCTTT. It translates to CASSPLLSGESEAFF.

The chain employs TRBV29-1 and TRBJ1-2, with D perhaps matching TRBD1 (6 bases). This CDR3 has 12 amino acids. V was trimmed by 3 bases and J by 8 bases, leaving 13 bases between them. Germline-derived CDR1 and CDR2 are SQVTM and ANQGSEA. Here the CDR3 reads CSVEGRGVGYTF. The CDR3 DNA sequence: TGCAGCGTTGAGGGCAGGGGAGTAGGCTACACCTTC.

The chain combines TRBV7-8 with TRBJ2-1; TRBD1 is a possible D gene (6 bases). Trimming pared 4 bases from V and 0 bases from J, leaving 10 bases between. The length of the CDR3 is 15 residues. CDR1 is SGHVS, CDR2 FQNEAQ, per germline. The CDR3, as DNA: TGTGCCAGCAGCTGGGACAAGCGCTCCTACAATGAGCAGTTCTTC. This encodes CASSWDKRSYNEQFF.

The chain joins TRBV5-1 to TRBJ2-4, with a tentative D call TRBD2 (5 bases). Germline V gives CDR1 SGHRS, CDR2 YFSETQ. The CDR3 is 13 residues long. Trimming removed 3 bases from V and 6 bases from J, with 10 bases in between. The CDR3 region has the DNA TGCGCCAGCAGCTGGACTGGTCCAAACATTCAGTACTTC. Protein sequence: CASSWTGPNIQYF.

V usage is TRBV30 and J usage is TRBJ1-2, with a tentative D call TRBD1 (6 bases). The V gene's germline CDR1 is GTSNPN and CDR2 SVGIG (reference sequence). CDR3 size: 14 residues. Trimming cost V 3 bases and J 4 bases, with 15 bases left between them. The CDR3 loop reads CAWRLTGASYGYTF. The CDR3 DNA sequence: TGTGCCTGGAGGCTGACAGGAGCTAGCTATGGCTACACCTTC.

The V gene is TRBV5-1, the J gene TRBJ2-5; a weak D match, TRBD2 (6 bases). The CDR3 extends over 15 amino acids. Trimming removed 0 bases from V and 5 bases from J, with 14 bases in between. Germline CDR1 SGHRS, CDR2 YFSETQ. CDR3 region: CASSLDGRGGETQYF. The CDR3 nucleotides are TGCGCCAGCAGCTTGGACGGGAGAGGTGGGGAGACCCAGTACTTC.

This chain uses TRBV19 with TRBJ2-4; D call uncertain. The CDR3 is 13 residues long. Trimming took off 0 bases at V and 5 bases at J, with 5 bases between the two ends. Looked up from germline, CDR1 is LNHDA and CDR2 is SQIVND (reference sequence). CDR3 region: CASSIDTENIQYF. The CDR3 DNA sequence: TGTGCCAGTAGTATAGACACAGAAAACATTCAGTACTTC.

The chain recombines TRBV27 with TRBJ1-5; 7 bases are a match to TRBD1. The CDR3 loop spans 17 amino acids. Germline V gives CDR1 MNHEY, CDR2 SMNVEV (reference sequence). Trimming at V came to 0 bases and at J to 5 bases, leaving 10 bases not matched to a gene. Here the CDR3 DNA reads TGTGCCAGCAGTTTATCTCGATTCGACAGGGACCATCAGCCCCAGCATTTT. This codes for CASSLSRFDRDHQPQHF.

The chain recombines TRBV4-3 with TRBJ1-4, with D tentatively TRBD1 (6 bases). CDR3 length equals 16 residues. V lost 4 bases and J lost 8, with 20 bases in between. Germline V gene data show CDR1 as LGHNA and CDR2 as YSLEER. CDR3: CASSPGVEGAGEKLFF. CDR3 DNA sequence: TGCGCCAGCAGCCCAGGGGTAGAGGGAGCAGGGGAAAAACTGTTTTTT.

V is TRBV2 and J is TRBJ2-1, with 9 bases identical to TRBD2. Germline-derived CDR1 and CDR2 are SNHLY and FYNNEI. V lost 10 bases to trimming and J lost 5 bases; unmatched junction nucleotides: 12. This CDR3 spans 15 amino acids. The CDR3 DNA follows: TGTGCCACCACCTGGCGGGGGGGGGTGAACAATGAGCAGTTCTTC. This translates into CATTWRGGVNNEQFF. Full variable domain (remainder filled in from reference TRBV2 and TRBJ2-1): EPEVTQTPSHQVTQMGQEVILRCVPISNHLYFYWYRQILGQKVEFLVSFYNNEISEKSEIFDDQFSVERPDGSNFTLKIRSTKLEDSAMYFCATTWRGGVNNEQFFGPGTRLTVL.

The chain has TRBV4-2 and TRBJ1-3; no definite D call. CDR3 length equals 13 residues. Germline CDR1 and CDR2: LGHNA and YNFKEQ. V was shortened by 4 bases and J by 11 bases, with 15 bases between the two germline ends. CDR3 sequence: CASSPGEVGAIYF. CDR3 nucleotides: TGTGCCAGCAGCCCAGGAGAAGTCGGGGCCATATATTTT.

The V and J genes are TRBV11-2 and TRBJ2-1; 10 bases are a match to TRBD2. There are 15 residues in the CDR3. V lost 4 bases, J lost 4 bases, and 4 bases stayed unmatched. Germline V CDR1 and CDR2: SGHAT, FQNNGV. In DNA form, the CDR3 reads TGTGCCAGCAGCTCACTAGCGGGGCAATACAATGAGCAGTTCTTC. Translating gives CASSSLAGQYNEQFF.

This clone was counted between two and nine times. V is TRBV30 and J is TRBJ2-2; 9 bases are a match to TRBD2. This CDR3 region has 14 residues. V shed 3 bases, J shed 5 bases, and the junction held 4 bases outside the gene matches. Germline CDR1 is GTSNPN and CDR2 is SVGIG (reference sequence). CDR3 sequence reads: CAWRAAGGTGELFF. In DNA, the CDR3 is TGTGCCTGGAGAGCAGCGGGGGGAACCGGGGAGCTGTTTTTT.

The chain has TRBV6-6 and TRBJ1-1; perhaps TRBD1 as D (5 bases). Trimming cost V 6 bases and J 5 bases, with 13 bases left between them. Looked up from germline, CDR1 is MNHNY and CDR2 is SVGAGI (reference sequence). The CDR3 is 13 residues long. The CDR3 sequence is CASRIRVETEAFF. For the CDR3, the DNA is TGTGCCAGCAGAATCAGGGTGGAAACTGAAGCTTTCTTT.

V is TRBV19 and J is TRBJ1-2; the match to TRBD1 covers 9 bases. Germline V gene data show CDR1 as LNHDA and CDR2 as SQIVND (reference sequence). V was pared by 7 bases and J by 4 bases, with 7 bases of the junction left unmatched. This CDR3 spans 14 amino acids. The CDR3 nucleotides read TGTGCCAGTAAACCGGGACAGGGCGGCTATGGCTACACCTTC. Its protein product is CASKPGQGGYGYTF.

This chain connects TRBV18 to TRBJ1-1; 10 nucleotides align to TRBD1. This CDR3 comprises 15 residues. Germline CDR1 and CDR2: KGHSH and LQKENI. V was pared by 3 bases and J by 6 bases, with 7 bases of the junction left unmatched. CDR3 residues: CASSPWTGGWSEAFF. DNA for the CDR3: TGTGCCAGCTCACCGTGGACAGGGGGTTGGTCTGAAGCTTTCTTT.

This chain uses TRBV13 with TRBJ2-5; possible D gene TRBD1, 5 bases. Deletions cut 8 bases from V and 5 bases from J, with 15 bases between. This CDR3 has 13 amino acids. Germline V gene sequence: CDR1 PRHDT, CDR2 FYEKMQ (reference sequence). The CDR3 DNA is TGTGCCAGCTCACCCCCCAGGGCCGAGACCCAGTACTTC. Its translation is CASSPPRAETQYF.

This clone came up once. V and J are TRBV4-3 and TRBJ1-1; D is perhaps TRBD1 (5 bases). V lost 2 bases and J lost 4, with 14 bases in between. CDR1 and CDR2 (germline): LGHNA, YSLEER. The CDR3 totals 15 residues. CDR3 region: CASSQMHRTSTEAFF. As DNA, the CDR3 is TGCGCCAGCAGCCAAATGCACAGGACAAGCACTGAAGCTTTCTTT.

The chain uses TRBV9 and TRBJ2-1; TRBD2 agrees at 7 bases. This CDR3 spans 15 amino acids. The junction had 4 bases not matched to a gene; V was cut back by 0 bases and J by 4 bases. Germline values: CDR1 SGDLS, CDR2 YYNGEE. CDR3 sequence: CASSVGGAGYNEQFF. DNA for the CDR3: TGTGCCAGCAGCGTAGGTGGAGCGGGGTACAATGAGCAGTTCTTC.

This sequence joins TRBV9 and TRBJ1-5, with D possibly TRBD1 on 5 matching bases. The CDR3 covers 15 residues. Trimming removed 3 bases at V and 4 bases at J, with 14 bases between. The germline V gene has CDR1 SGDLS and CDR2 YYNGEE. The CDR3 protein is CASSATGGGNQPQHF. CDR3 coding DNA: TGTGCCAGCAGCGCAACGGGGGGGGGTAATCAGCCCCAGCATTTT. The whole variable domain, filled in from reference TRBV9 and TRBJ1-5, reads DSGVTQTPKHLITATGQRVTLRCSPRSGDLSVYWYQQSLDQGLQFLIQYYNGEERAKGNILERFSAQQFPDLHSELNLSSLELGDSALYFCASSATGGGNQPQHFGDGTRLSIL.

The chain carries TRBV11-2 and TRBJ2-7, with 12 bases lining up with TRBD2. Germline V lookup: CDR1 SGHAT, CDR2 FQNNGV. Trimming cost V 5 bases and J 4 bases; bases outside gene matches: 12. There are 17 residues in the CDR3. This chain's CDR3 is CASSDPFLAGGPYEQYF. The DNA of the CDR3 is TGTGCCAGCAGCGATCCCTTCCTAGCGGGAGGGCCTTACGAGCAGTACTTC.

The chain links TRBV29-1 to TRBJ2-3; tentatively, D is TRBD2 (5 bases). CDR3 length: 16 amino acids. With 6 bases removed from V and 2 bases from J, the gap between germline ends came to 21 bases. Germline V lookup: CDR1 SQVTM, CDR2 ANQGSEA. The CDR3 DNA follows: TGCAGCGTCCAAATCATGGTGGCGGGTTACACAGATACGCAGTATTTT. Residues: CSVQIMVAGYTDTQYF.